Shown below are 22 T cell receptor beta chains from a single sample sequenced in a study of CD4+ T cells in melanoma. The assay was immunoSEQ multiplex PCR, and TCRdb's table has in-frame clones only and misses some. The table shows nearly 50,000 clones, with about 88% occurring only once. The sample consisted of peripheral blood. These receptors came from a human donor with melanoma.

This clone was detected only a few times. V gene TRBV2 combines with J gene TRBJ1-5; tentatively, D is TRBD1 (5 bases). The CDR3 runs 14 residues. The V end lost 10 bases, the J end lost 7 bases, and 20 bases lay between the germline ends. The germline V gene encodes CDR1 SNHLY and CDR2 FYNNEI. In DNA, the CDR3 is TGTGCCATCTCCGACGACGGGGGAGGGCAGCCCCAGCATTTT. Protein product: CAISDDGGGQPQHF.

In nucleotides, the CDR3 is TGTGCCAGCACCTCGGGACGGTGGAACACTGAAGCTTTCTTT. Amino acid sequence: CASTSGRWNTEAFF. V usage is TRBV28 and J usage is TRBJ1-1; the D gene is possibly TRBD1 (5 bases). The germline gives CDR1 MDHEN, CDR2 SYDVKM. Trimming took 7 bases from V and 1 from J, leaving 13 bases between them. CDR3 length equals 14 residues.

This clone was observed a handful of times. The rearrangement joins TRBV7-8 to TRBJ2-7, with TRBD1 identical over 11 bases. Per the germline V gene, CDR1 is SGHVS and CDR2 is FQNEAQ. The CDR3 totals 15 residues. Trimming cost V 5 bases and J 2 bases; bases outside gene matches: 5. The CDR3: CASSAPGQGAYEQYF. The DNA of the CDR3 is TGTGCCAGCAGCGCCCCGGGACAGGGGGCCTACGAGCAGTACTTC.

The chain combines TRBV30 with TRBJ1-2; D is undetermined. The ends were cut back, 5 bases at V and 4 bases at J, with 17 bases in the middle. CDR1 and CDR2 (germline): GTSNPN, SVGIG (reference sequence). This CDR3 is built from 14 residues. CDR3 nucleotides: TGTGCCTGGGGGCGGGCAGGTACGGGCTATGGCTACACCTTC. Protein product: CAWGRAGTGYGYTF.

J is TRBJ2-5 and V is TRBV28; 9 nucleotides line up with TRBD1. This CDR3 is 13 amino acids long. V lost 5 bases and J lost 5; bases outside the gene matches: 3. Germline loops: CDR1 MDHEN, CDR2 SYDVKM. CDR3 in amino acids: CASSPGTGETQYF. DNA of the CDR3: TGTGCCAGCAGTCCCGGGACAGGGGAGACCCAGTACTTC.

V usage is TRBV7-6 and J usage is TRBJ2-7; tentative D call: TRBD1 (5 bases). Germline V lookup: CDR1 SGHVS, CDR2 FNYEAQ. Trimming left V 4 bases short and J 0 bases short, with 7 bases between. CDR3 length: 13 amino acids. Here the CDR3 DNA reads TGTGCCAGCAGCTCAGACAGCTCCTACGAGCAGTACTTC. Its protein product is CASSSDSSYEQYF. The full variable domain, rest sourced from reference TRBV7-6 and TRBJ2-7, is GAGVSQSPRYKVTKRGQDVALRCDPISGHVSLYWYRQALGQGPEFLTYFNYEAQQDKSGLPNDRFSAERPEGSISTLTIQRTEQRDSAMYRCASSSDSSYEQYFGPGTRLTVT.

The chain uses TRBV15 and TRBJ2-7; D might be TRBD1 (6 bases). V was cut by 5 bases and J by 3 bases, with 11 bases left in between. The CDR3 is made up of 13 amino acids. Germline V gene data show CDR1 as LNHNV and CDR2 as YYDKDF (reference sequence). This CDR3 reads CATSLQGHYEQYF. CDR3 nucleotides: TGTGCCACCAGCTTACAGGGTCACTACGAGCAGTACTTC.

This chain links TRBV4-3 with TRBJ1-1; TRBD1 is a possible D gene (6 bases). The germline CDR1 and CDR2 sequences are LGHNA and YSLEER. The CDR3 is 15 amino acids. V was shortened by 0 bases and J by 4 bases, with 12 bases between the two germline ends. The CDR3 coding sequence is TGCGCCAGCAGCCAAGAGCCGGGGGCTGGCACTGAAGCTTTCTTT. Its translation is CASSQEPGAGTEAFF.

This chain joins TRBV25-1 and TRBJ1-2; D remains unclear. V lost 3 bases to trimming and J lost 5 bases, with 4 bases between them. In germline, CDR1 is MGHDK, CDR2 SYGVNS. The CDR3 consists of 11 residues. As DNA, the CDR3 is TGTGCCAGCAGTGATCAATATGGCTACACCTTC. It specifies CASSDQYGYTF.

The chain has TRBV4-3 and TRBJ2-2; 9 bases map to TRBD1. Germline V gene lookup returns CDR1 LGHNA and CDR2 YSLEER. V was clipped by 1 base and J by 5 bases; unmatched bases: 2. CDR3 length: 15 residues. The CDR3 DNA is TGCGCCAGCAGCCAAGCGACAGGGGGGACCGGGGAGCTGTTTTTT. Translated, it gives CASSQATGGTGELFF.

The chain carries TRBV13 and TRBJ2-2, with D perhaps TRBD1 or TRBD2 (6 bases each). The germline gives CDR1 PRHDT, CDR2 FYEKMQ (reference sequence). Trimming stripped 5 bases from V and 6 bases from J, with 10 bases between. The CDR3 contains 13 residues. The CDR3 here is CASSRGGSGELFF. DNA of the CDR3: TGTGCCAGCAGCCGAGGGGGGTCCGGGGAGCTGTTTTTT.

The chain combines TRBV9 with TRBJ1-1, with TRBD1 identical over 10 bases. Germline CDR1 SGDLS, CDR2 YYNGEE. This CDR3 has 13 amino acids. The V segment lost 6 bases and the J segment 5 bases; nucleotides outside the gene matches: 4. CDR3 sequence: CASTGQGDTEAFF. The CDR3 DNA sequence: TGTGCCAGCACCGGACAGGGGGATACTGAAGCTTTCTTT.

The chain recombines TRBV11-1 with TRBJ2-1, with TRBD2 matching over 8 bases. The germline V gene encodes CDR1 SGHAT and CDR2 FQDESV (reference sequence). The junction had 7 bases not matched to a gene; V was cut back by 3 bases and J by 6 bases. The CDR3 runs to 15 residues. CDR3 nucleotides: TGTGCCAGCAGCTTCCGCCAGCGGGGGACCAATGAGCAGTTCTTC. Translated, it gives CASSFRQRGTNEQFF. Complete variable domain (other parts from reference TRBV11-1 and TRBJ2-1): EAEVAQSPRYKITEKSQAVAFWCDPISGHATLYWYRQILGQGPELLVQFQDESVVDDSQLPKDRFSAERLKGVDSTLKIQPAELGDSAMYLCASSFRQRGTNEQFFGPGTRLTVL.

The genes are TRBV30 and TRBJ1-4; D call uncertain. The CDR3 length is 12 residues. Germline V gene data show CDR1 as GTSNPN and CDR2 as SVGIG (reference sequence). V lost 5 bases and J lost 4, with 8 bases in between. CDR3 sequence reads: CAWGAYNEKLFF. CDR3 DNA: TGTGCCTGGGGCGCTTATAATGAAAAACTGTTTTTT.

The V call is TRBV27, the J call TRBJ1-1, with D unresolved. Trimming took 5 bases from V and 4 from J, leaving 11 bases between them. The CDR3 is 13 amino acids. Per germline, CDR1 MNHEY and CDR2 SMNVEV (reference sequence). Here the CDR3 reads CASSTGLVTEAFF. As DNA, the CDR3 is TGTGCCAGCAGTACCGGACTCGTCACTGAAGCTTTCTTT.

V usage is TRBV7-8 and J usage is TRBJ2-7; 8 bases fit TRBD1. Germline V gene sequence: CDR1 SGHVS, CDR2 FQNEAQ. The V gene end was trimmed by 5 bases and the J gene end by 6 bases; junction bases not matched to a gene: 12. This CDR3 has 15 residues. The CDR3 reads CASSPGDRRVSEQYF. Written as DNA, the CDR3 is TGTGCCAGCAGCCCCGGGGACAGGCGGGTTAGCGAGCAGTACTTC.

The gene calls are TRBV9 and TRBJ1-1; 11 positions match TRBD1. Germline V lookup: CDR1 SGDLS, CDR2 YYNGEE. The ends lost 4 bases at V and 7 bases at J; junction bases unmatched: 6. CDR3 length: 14 residues. Written as DNA, the CDR3 is TGTGCCAGCAGCTTAGGGACAGGGGGAGGTGAAGCTTTCTTT. As protein: CASSLGTGGGEAFF.

The chain is built from TRBV7-9 and TRBJ2-7; tentatively, D is TRBD1 or TRBD2 (5 bases each). The germline V and J ends were trimmed by 3 bases and 6 bases, with 6 bases remaining between them. Germline V gene data show CDR1 as SEHNR and CDR2 as FQNEAQ (reference sequence). This CDR3 contains 11 residues. CDR3 nucleotides: TGTGCCAGCAGCTTTGGGGGCGAGCAGTACTTC. Encoded protein: CASSFGGEQYF.

About this clone: Other nucleotide sequences from this sample produce the same CDR3. Here the CDR3 reads CASSVEGASTDTQYF. The CDR3 DNA is TGTGCCAGCAGCGTAGAAGGGGCTAGCACAGATACGCAGTATTTT. This sequence joins TRBV9 and TRBJ2-3, with a possible D match to TRBD1 (5 bases). The V gene's germline CDR1 is SGDLS and CDR2 YYNGEE. With 0 bases removed from V and 0 bases from J, the gap between germline ends came to 8 bases. This CDR3 has 15 amino acids.

The CDR3 loop is CASSLTMTIIMNTEAFF. CDR3 in DNA: TGTGCCAGCAGCCTAACGATGACCATCATCATGAACACTGAAGCTTTCTTT. V gene TRBV2 combines with J gene TRBJ1-1, with D unclear. Germline CDR1 SNHLY, CDR2 FYNNEI. The CDR3 length is 17 residues. V dropped 6 bases and J dropped 0 bases, with 20 bases sitting between them.

The chain links TRBV21-1 to TRBJ2-7; the table's D call TRBD1 went unverified against the DNA. TRBV21-1 is classified as a pseudogene. This CDR3 has 14 amino acids. For the CDR3, the DNA is TGTGCCAGCAGCAAAAGGGGAAGCTCCTACGAGCAGTACTTC. This sequence encodes CASSKRGSSYEQYF.

The rearrangement links TRBV19 to TRBJ2-1; 7 bases are a match to TRBD1. In germline, CDR1 is LNHDA, CDR2 SQIVND (reference sequence). The CDR3 is made up of 15 amino acids. V trimming: 7 bases; J trimming: 0 bases; junction bases outside the gene matches: 6. The CDR3 region has the DNA TGTGCCAGTACCCTGACAGGGTACTCCTACAATGAGCAGTTCTTC. The encoded protein is CASTLTGYSYNEQFF.